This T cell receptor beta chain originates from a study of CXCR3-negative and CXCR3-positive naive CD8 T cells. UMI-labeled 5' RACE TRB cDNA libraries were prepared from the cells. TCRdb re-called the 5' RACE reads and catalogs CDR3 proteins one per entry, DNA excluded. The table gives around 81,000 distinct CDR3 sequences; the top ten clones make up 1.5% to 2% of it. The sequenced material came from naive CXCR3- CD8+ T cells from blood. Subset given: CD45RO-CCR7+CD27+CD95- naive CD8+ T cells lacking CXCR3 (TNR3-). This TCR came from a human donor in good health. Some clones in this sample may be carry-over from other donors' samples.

The CDR3 loop is CASSLLPEARDRPPQTTDTQYF. The chain combines TRBV7-2 with TRBJ2-3; TCRdb selects TRBD1, and the lack of DNA leaves this call unchecked. CDR1 is SGHTA, CDR2 FQGNSA, per germline. The CDR3 totals 22 residues.